A single sample is the source of the 31 T cell receptor beta chains below, sequenced in a study of vaccination effects on CD4 cells after COVID-19. Their antigens are not known. The culture ran for 10 days, and then CD4+ T cells were isolated. This person caught SARS-CoV-2 sometime from March to December 2020, and PCR testing confirmed the infection. Two-dose vaccination with either BNT162b2 or mRNA-1273 was given to the participants. Sequenced by immunoSEQ multiplex PCR; TCRdb stores in-frame clones only, minus some. The sample carries roughly 30,000 clones, about 68% recorded once. The sequencing used CD4+ T cells from PBMCs cultured without peptide, collected after COVID-19 vaccination. Receptors originate from a human donor who had a prior SARS-CoV-2 infection.

The gene calls are TRBV27 and TRBJ2-3; possibly TRBD2 for D (6 bases). From germline, CDR1 is MNHEY and CDR2 SMNVEV (reference sequence). Trimming removed 5 bases at V and 8 bases at J, with 23 bases between. The CDR3 runs to 16 residues. The CDR3 nucleotides read TGTGCCAGCAGTCAACTGGGACTCCTAAACGAGGGTACGCAGTATTTT. As protein: CASSQLGLLNEGTQYF.

The CDR3 DNA sequence: TGTGCCAGCAGCCCAACAGGGGAATTCGAAAAACTGTTTTTT. Translating gives CASSPTGEFEKLFF. V and J are TRBV5-6 and TRBJ1-4; 7 bases match TRBD1. The CDR3 contains 14 residues. V shed 4 bases, J shed 8 bases, and the junction held 8 bases outside the gene matches. CDR1 is SGHDT, CDR2 YYEEEE, per germline.

The rearrangement links TRBV5-4 to TRBJ2-1; D not certain. Trimming took off 0 bases at V and 5 bases at J, with 18 bases between the two ends. The CDR3 totals 17 residues. Germline CDR1 reads SGHNT; CDR2 reads YYREEE (reference sequence). The CDR3 DNA reads as TGTGCCAGCAGCTTGGAAGTTTGGCGAAACACGAACAATGAGCAGTTCTTC. Protein sequence: CASSLEVWRNTNNEQFF.

The chain has TRBV7-8 and TRBJ2-5, with D maybe TRBD2 (6 bases). Germline CDR1 reads SGHVS; CDR2 reads FQNEAQ. The germline V and J ends were trimmed by 1 base and 1 base, with 13 bases remaining between them. The length of the CDR3 is 16 residues. CDR3 region: CASSLGIRGTQETQYF. The CDR3 DNA sequence: TGTGCCAGCAGCTTAGGTATACGGGGGACCCAAGAGACCCAGTACTTC.

The V gene is TRBV12-3 or TRBV12-4, the J gene TRBJ2-1, with D perhaps TRBD2 (5 bases). This CDR3 has 13 amino acids. The V and J ends lost 5 bases and 6 bases respectively, with 11 bases between them. In nucleotides, the CDR3 is TGTGCCAGCAGTCTTGGCGGACTCAATGAGCAGTTCTTC. Protein sequence: CASSLGGLNEQFF.

This chain connects TRBV7-8 to TRBJ1-1; TRBD1 agrees at 9 bases. The V gene end was trimmed by 5 bases and the J gene end by 0 bases; junction bases not matched to a gene: 13. Germline CDR1 reads SGHVS; CDR2 reads FQNEAQ. The CDR3 length is 18 residues. CDR3 in DNA: TGTGCCAGCAGCCCCTATTCCCGGGACAGGGCTATGAACACTGAAGCTTTCTTT. Translation: CASSPYSRDRAMNTEAFF.

The V gene is TRBV19, the J gene TRBJ1-5; TRBD1 agrees at 8 bases. The CDR3 contains 15 residues. Germline lookup yields CDR1 LNHDA and CDR2 SQIVND (reference sequence). The V segment lost 3 bases and the J segment 5 bases; nucleotides outside the gene matches: 6. The CDR3 nucleotides read TGTGCCAGTAGTATCGACAGGGGTACGGATCAGCCCCAGCATTTT. It translates to CASSIDRGTDQPQHF.

In its sample, this clone is medium-sized (0.01 to 0.1%). This chain links TRBV2 with TRBJ2-7; no definite D call. CDR3 length equals 10 residues. Germline-derived CDR1 and CDR2 are SNHLY and FYNNEI. V lost 4 bases to trimming and J lost 4 bases, with 2 bases between them. The DNA for the CDR3 is TGTGCCAGCAGTGTGTACGAGCAGTACTTC. The encoded protein is CASSVYEQYF.

The sample holds a few counts of this clone. This sequence joins TRBV19 and TRBJ2-1, with D possibly being TRBD1 (6 bases). V was pared by 4 bases and J by 9 bases, with 13 bases between. Germline V gene data show CDR1 as LNHDA and CDR2 as SQIVND (reference sequence). The CDR3 spans 13 residues. The CDR3: CASSNNRVGEQFF. The CDR3 DNA follows: TGTGCCAGTAGTAACAACAGGGTCGGTGAGCAGTTCTTC.

The rearrangement links TRBV5-1 to TRBJ2-5; 9 positions match TRBD2. With 4 bases clipped from V and 1 base from J, the junction kept 8 bases outside the gene matches. Germline CDR1 is SGHRS and CDR2 is YFSETQ. The CDR3 loop spans 16 amino acids. The CDR3 loop is CASSRGLANSQETQYF. Here the CDR3 DNA reads TGCGCCAGCAGCAGGGGACTAGCTAACAGCCAAGAGACCCAGTACTTC.

The V gene is TRBV10-2, the J gene TRBJ1-5, with TRBD1 identical over 8 bases. The V and J ends lost 3 bases and 5 bases, in that order; junction bases with no gene match: 6. From germline, CDR1 is WSHSY and CDR2 SAAADI. The length of the CDR3 is 15 residues. The CDR3 bases are TGCGCCAGCAGTGATACTCAGGGGGCCTATCAGCCCCAGCATTTT. It specifies CASSDTQGAYQPQHF.

The chain joins TRBV2 to TRBJ1-3; no clear D. Trimming pared 4 bases from V and 0 bases from J, leaving 7 bases between. CDR3 length equals 14 residues. The germline gives CDR1 SNHLY, CDR2 FYNNEI. The CDR3 DNA is TGTGCCAGCAGTGCAGAGCGCTCTGGAAACACCATATATTTT. It encodes CASSAERSGNTIYF.

The gene calls are TRBV7-9 and TRBJ1-4; TRBD1 matches 9 bases. The V gene end was trimmed by 3 bases and the J gene end by 4 bases; junction bases not matched to a gene: 6. CDR1 SEHNR and CDR2 FQNEAQ come from the germline V gene (reference sequence). There are 16 residues in the CDR3. The CDR3 loop is CASSLGTGHGNEKLFF. Here the CDR3 DNA reads TGTGCCAGCAGCTTGGGGACAGGGCACGGTAATGAAAAACTGTTTTTT.

The chain employs TRBV19 and TRBJ2-7; D may correspond to TRBD1 or TRBD2 (5 bases each). V was pared by 3 bases and J by 9 bases, with 21 bases between. The length of the CDR3 is 15 residues. The germline V gene encodes CDR1 LNHDA and CDR2 SQIVND (reference sequence). CDR3 coding DNA: TGTGCCAGTAGTATCGCAGCCGGGGACCGATTGGCGCAGTACTTC. Its protein is CASSIAAGDRLAQYF. The full variable domain, completed using reference TRBV19 and TRBJ2-7, is DGGITQSPKYLFRKEGQNVTLSCEQNLNHDAMYWYRQDPGQGLRLIYYSQIVNDFQKGDIAEGYSVSREKKESFPLTVTSAQKNPTAFYLCASSIAAGDRLAQYFGPGTRLTVT.

The genes are TRBV5-1 and TRBJ1-1, with D possibly TRBD1 on 5 matching bases. This CDR3 has 15 residues. The V and J ends lost 0 bases and 1 base respectively, with 10 bases between them. Germline assignment: CDR1 SGHRS and CDR2 YFSETQ. CDR3 sequence: CASSLGGTANTEAFF. The CDR3 DNA is TGCGCCAGCAGCTTGGGGGGGACGGCGAACACTGAAGCTTTCTTT.

The chain employs TRBV7-3 and TRBJ2-3; D gene unclear. The CDR3 has 14 amino acids. The ends were cut back, 2 bases at V and 0 bases at J, with 6 bases in the middle. Germline CDR1 and CDR2: SGHTA and FQGTGA. CDR3 nucleotides: TGTGCCAGCAGCTTACGGGCTAGCACAGATACGCAGTATTTT. Its translation is CASSLRASTDTQYF.

The chain is built from TRBV10-3 and TRBJ2-1; D not certain. V lost 4 bases, J lost 8 bases, and 12 bases lay in between. Germline CDR1 and CDR2: ENHRY and SYGVKD. This CDR3 spans 13 amino acids. The CDR3 bases are TGTGCCATCAGTGGCGCACCGGTTTATGAGCAGTTCTTC. Translation: CAISGAPVYEQFF.

This clone came up a few times. The rearrangement uses TRBV7-9 and TRBJ1-1; D perhaps matches TRBD1 (6 bases). CDR1 and CDR2 (germline): SEHNR, FQNEAQ (reference sequence). The CDR3 loop spans 13 amino acids. V lost 6 bases and J 4 bases, leaving 12 bases between the germline ends. The CDR3 coding sequence is TGTGCCAGCAGATATTCACAGGGCACTGAAGCTTTCTTT. Residues: CASRYSQGTEAFF.

The chain is built from TRBV5-1 and TRBJ2-5, with 9 positions matching TRBD1. The germline V gene has CDR1 SGHRS and CDR2 YFSETQ. The CDR3 is 14 amino acids. Losses at the gene ends were 0 bases for V and 5 bases for J; bases not matched to a gene: 2. The CDR3 nucleotides read TGCGCCAGCAGCTTGGAGACAGGGGGGGAGACCCAGTACTTC. The encoded protein is CASSLETGGETQYF.

The J gene is TRBJ1-1, the V gene TRBV7-9, with TRBD1 matching over 10 bases. The length of the CDR3 is 15 residues. V trimming: 10 bases; J trimming: 0 bases; junction bases outside the gene matches: 8. Per the germline V gene, CDR1 is SEHNR and CDR2 is FQNEAQ (reference sequence). Here the CDR3 reads CATWDRGPVNTEAFF. The CDR3 DNA is TGTGCCACCTGGGACAGGGGACCAGTGAACACTGAAGCTTTCTTT. Drawing the rest from reference TRBV7-9 and TRBJ1-1, the complete variable domain is DTGVSQNPRHKITKRGQNVTFRCDPISEHNRLYWYRQTLGQGPEFLTYFQNEAQLEKSRLLSDRFSAERPKGSFSTLEIQRTEQGDSAMYLCATWDRGPVNTEAFFGQGTRLTVV.

This clone was detected a few times. This rearrangement joins TRBV5-1 to TRBJ1-5; D gene ambiguous. Trimming shortened V by 0 bases and J by 7 bases, and 2 bases separated the two germline ends. Germline V gene lookup returns CDR1 SGHRS and CDR2 YFSETQ. The CDR3 loop spans 11 amino acids. CDR3 sequence (DNA): TGCGCCAGCAGCTTGGGCCAGCCCCAGCATTTT. Amino acid sequence: CASSLGQPQHF.

V usage is TRBV5-4 and J usage is TRBJ2-5; 14 nucleotides match TRBD2. The germline V gene encodes CDR1 SGHNT and CDR2 YYREEE (reference sequence). J lost 4 bases, V lost 4 bases, and 6 bases had no gene match. This CDR3 has 16 amino acids. The CDR3 sequence is CASSTGLAGVGETQYF. The CDR3 DNA follows: TGTGCCAGCAGCACGGGACTAGCGGGAGTCGGAGAGACCCAGTACTTC.

The chain links TRBV5-1 to TRBJ2-2; tentative D call: TRBD1 (6 bases). Per germline, CDR1 SGHRS and CDR2 YFSETQ. With 0 bases removed from V and 6 bases from J, the gap between germline ends came to 15 bases. CDR3 length: 16 amino acids. The CDR3 is CASSLGGTIRSGELFF. The CDR3 nucleotides read TGCGCCAGCAGCTTGGGGGGGACAATCAGGTCCGGGGAGCTGTTTTTT.

The rearrangement joins TRBV5-5 to TRBJ2-7, with D tentatively TRBD1 (5 bases). The germline V gene encodes CDR1 SGHKS and CDR2 YYEKEE (reference sequence). The CDR3 covers 16 residues. Trimming removed 4 bases from V and 6 bases from J, with 23 bases in between. The CDR3 loop is CASSLGPVGPLGEQYF. The CDR3 coding sequence is TGTGCCAGCAGCCTGGGGCCGGTGGGCCCGTTGGGCGAGCAGTACTTC.

V and J are TRBV5-4 and TRBJ2-2; maybe TRBD2 (6 bases). The V end lost 4 bases, the J end lost 3 bases, and 13 bases lay between the germline ends. The germline V gene encodes CDR1 SGHNT and CDR2 YYREEE (reference sequence). The CDR3 length is 15 residues. The CDR3 reads CASSAEGGYTGELFF. As DNA, the CDR3 is TGTGCCAGCAGCGCGGAGGGCGGCTACACCGGGGAGCTGTTTTTT.

V is TRBV2 and J is TRBJ1-4; possibly TRBD1 for D (6 bases). The CDR3 extends over 14 amino acids. Deletions cut 4 bases from V and 4 bases from J, with 10 bases between. Germline loops: CDR1 SNHLY, CDR2 FYNNEI. This CDR3 reads CASSATGFNEKLFF. The DNA of the CDR3 is TGTGCCAGCAGTGCAACAGGGTTTAATGAAAAACTGTTTTTT.

The gene calls are TRBV12-3 or TRBV12-4 and TRBJ2-2; D unresolved. The CDR3 is 12 amino acids. V dropped 6 bases and J dropped 2 bases, with 4 bases sitting between them. The CDR3 DNA follows: TGTGCCAGCAGGCAAAACACCGGGGAGCTGTTTTTT. Translation: CASRQNTGELFF.

The gene calls are TRBV5-1 and TRBJ2-3; no clear D gene. CDR1 is SGHRS, CDR2 YFSETQ, per germline. V shed 0 bases and J shed 3 bases, with 8 bases lying between them. This CDR3 contains 14 residues. The CDR3 DNA sequence: TGCGCCAGCAGCTTGGCCGTCATAACAGATACGCAGTATTTT. This translates into CASSLAVITDTQYF. The entire variable domain, with the rest obtained from reference TRBV5-1 and TRBJ2-3, is as follows: KAGVTQTPRYLIKTRGQQVTLSCSPISGHRSVSWYQQTPGQGLQFLFEYFSETQRNKGNFPGRFSGRQFSNSRSEMNVSTLELGDSALYLCASSLAVITDTQYFGPGTRLTVL.

The V gene is TRBV5-4, the J gene TRBJ1-5, with D unresolved. The length of the CDR3 is 16 residues. Germline loops: CDR1 SGHNT, CDR2 YYREEE (reference sequence). V lost 3 bases, J lost 1 base, and 14 bases lay in between. CDR3: CASSSGPGGSNQPQHF. The CDR3 DNA reads TGTGCCAGCAGCTCCGGGCCGGGAGGGAGCAATCAGCCCCAGCATTTT.

J is TRBJ2-4 and V is TRBV4-2; possibly TRBD2 for D (6 bases). The CDR3 contains 15 residues. Trimming shortened V by 4 bases and J by 1 base, and 11 bases separated the two germline ends. CDR1 and CDR2 (germline): LGHNA, YNFKEQ. The CDR3 spells CASSLTGTAKNIQYF. The CDR3 DNA sequence: TGTGCCAGCAGCCTAACCGGGACTGCCAAAAACATTCAGTACTTC.

The chain combines TRBV10-3 with TRBJ2-1; D assignment may be TRBD1 or TRBD2 (6 bases each). Germline values: CDR1 ENHRY, CDR2 SYGVKD. The V end was cut by 7 bases, the J end by 3 bases, with 13 bases between. The CDR3 contains 14 residues. This CDR3 reads CAITRGLHYNEQFF. In nucleotides, the CDR3 is TGTGCCATCACCCGGGGGCTACACTACAATGAGCAGTTCTTC.